The source of this T cell receptor (beta chain) is a study of T-cell reconstitution after alpha-beta-depleted transplantation in children. Study observations and caveats: Counts and diversity of T cells one year after transplant came mostly from newly produced T cells.

Using unique molecular identifiers, the investigators prepared the TCRbeta library. TCRdb reprocessed the PCR reads with MiXCR, giving one entry per CDR3 protein. The sample has hundreds of thousands of distinct CDR3 sequences; 10% to 15% are singletons. The CDR3 length is 16 residues. Trimming at V came to 1 base and at J to 1 base, leaving 4 bases not matched to a gene. On this clonotype: Its specificity is not known.

The rearrangement joins TRBV12-3 or TRBV12-4 to TRBJ2-4; 7 bases agree with TRBD1. Source: PBMCs, mostly from graft donor cells, taken 360 days after TCRalphabeta/CD19-depleted stem cell transplant. The receptor was isolated from a male patient younger than 18 who had a stem cell transplant for acute myeloid leukemia, so the T cells may come from the graft donor. In DNA, the CDR3 is TGTGCCAGCAGTTTAGAGGAACAGGGGGCCAAAAACATTCAGTACTTC. This codes for CASSLEEQGAKNIQYF.